This note documents a single T cell receptor (beta chain) sequence. This specimen comes from a study of T cell responses to AZD1222 COVID-19 vaccine. Method: immunoSEQ multiplex PCR; TCRdb's copy keeps in-frame clones and lacks some. The repertoire consists of some 110,000 clones, with 80% to 90% occurring once and the leading ten covering about a tenth. This TCR was recovered from an adult in good health. Sequenced material: peripheral blood, taken on day 0 of AZD1222 vaccination.

CDR3 sequence (DNA): TGTGCCAGCAGCGGACAGGGGTCGACCTACGAGCAGTACTTC. It yields the protein CASSGQGSTYEQYF. The rearrangement links TRBV6-5 to TRBJ2-7, with 9 bases lining up with TRBD1. V lost 6 bases and J lost 2; bases outside the gene matches: 5. This CDR3 is built from 14 residues. Germline V gives CDR1 MNHEY, CDR2 SVGAGI.